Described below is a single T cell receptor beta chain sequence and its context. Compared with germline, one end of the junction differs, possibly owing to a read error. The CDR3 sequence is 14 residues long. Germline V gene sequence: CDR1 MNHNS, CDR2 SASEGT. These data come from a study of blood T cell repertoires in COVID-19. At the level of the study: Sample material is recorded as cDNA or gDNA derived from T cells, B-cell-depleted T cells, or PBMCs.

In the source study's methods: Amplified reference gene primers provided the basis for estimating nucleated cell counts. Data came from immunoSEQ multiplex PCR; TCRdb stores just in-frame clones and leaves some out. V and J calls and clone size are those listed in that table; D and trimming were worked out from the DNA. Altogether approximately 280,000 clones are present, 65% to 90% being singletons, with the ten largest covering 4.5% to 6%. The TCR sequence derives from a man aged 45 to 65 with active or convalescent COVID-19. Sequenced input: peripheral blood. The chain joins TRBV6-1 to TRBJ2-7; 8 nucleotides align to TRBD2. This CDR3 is CASSKAGEAYEQYF. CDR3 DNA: TGTGCCAGCAGTAAAGCGGGAGAAGCCTACGAGCAGTACTTC.